This is a list of T cell receptor beta chains from one sample in a study of shared clonotypes between healthy human individuals. Generated by immunoSEQ multiplex PCR, the TCRdb table keeps only in-frame clones and is missing some. The repertoire includes 2 million to 2.5 million clones, approximately 95% of them detected once, and around 0.4% sits in the top ten. Material for sequencing was naive CD4+ T cells from PBMCs. The receptors were gathered from a man aged 18 to 30 in good health. Some clones in this sample may be carry-over from other donors' samples. The CDR3 runs from the conserved cysteine through the conserved F or W.

v_call cdr3_aa
TRBV7-3 CASSRTGLGTGELFF
TRBV5-1 CASSHDRGLNTGELFF
TRBV28 CASSLAQGSGQPQHF
TRBV10-2 CASSPTSPQETQYF
TRBV19 CASRRGGPPYEQYF
TRBV2 CASRTGTAGHNEQFF
TRBV15 CATSRDPSITQPQHF
TRBV11-1 CASSLVRDRPLRGSYEQYF
TRBV6-5 CASSYSTLGTQYF
TRBV9 CASSVANTQRLGEQFF
TRBV11-3 CASSFGAPSYNEQFF
TRBV9 CASSVAQMYNEQFF
TRBV28 CALGGLDYGYTF
TRBV28 CASRGNEQFF
TRBV29-1 CSVGPRLNTEAFF
TRBV5-1 CASSSTSAETQYF
TRBV28 CASTPEGNEQFF
TRBV5-4 CASSLVAGGPNEQFF
TRBV11-3 CASSLEQESEQFF
TRBV25-1 CASGRINEQFF
TRBV28 CASSRPGTGSNQPQHF
TRBV28 CASTKFRELSTDTQYF
TRBV27 CASSLKSGVNTEAFF
TRBV5-8 CASSLGTSANTGELFF
TRBV7-3 CASSLTSGTTDTQYF
TRBV7-2 CASSSYPGQLGYGYTF
TRBV30 CAWRTGTGPLYGYTF
TRBV28 CASTLDTYNEQFF
TRBV5-1 CASSPTRADTQYF
TRBV7-3 CASSLRGNEQFF
TRBV27 CASRLGARVGSYEQYF
TRBV2 CASGRDRGESVSAFF
TRBV29-1 CSVARRMNTEAFF
TRBV4-2 CASSQEWSGFGNTIYF
TRBV28 CASSLRTANTGELFF
TRBV9 CASSSPPYGGTNEKLFF
TRBV6-6 CASRVTSGRNEQFF
TRBV6-5 CASSSPYEQYF
TRBV19 CASSIAVTGFDTEAFF
TRBV28 CASSLFGGAEYQAFF
TRBV15 CATSRGGLAGYNEQFF
TRBV10-3 CAISEPMWRDDNEQFF
TRBV9 CASSVAGGELFF
TRBV5-1 CASSRETSGRLNTQYF
TRBV2 CASRAGGGSYNEQFF
TRBV12-5 CASGEQGTDTQYF
TRBV10-3 CAISPGGTGGYEQYF